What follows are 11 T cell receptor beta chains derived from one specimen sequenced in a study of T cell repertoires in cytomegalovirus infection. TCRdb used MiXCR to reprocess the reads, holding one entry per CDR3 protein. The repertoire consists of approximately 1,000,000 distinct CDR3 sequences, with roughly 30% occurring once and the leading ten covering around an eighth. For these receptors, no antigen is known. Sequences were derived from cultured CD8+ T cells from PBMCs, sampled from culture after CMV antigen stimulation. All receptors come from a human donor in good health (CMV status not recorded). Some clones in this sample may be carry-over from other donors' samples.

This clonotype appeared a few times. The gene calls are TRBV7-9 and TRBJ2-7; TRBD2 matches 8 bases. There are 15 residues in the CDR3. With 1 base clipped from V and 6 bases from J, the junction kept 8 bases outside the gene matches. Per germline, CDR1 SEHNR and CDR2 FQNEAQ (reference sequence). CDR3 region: CASSLVSVAGPEQYF. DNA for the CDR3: TGTGCCAGCAGCTTAGTATCAGTAGCGGGGCCCGAGCAGTACTTC.

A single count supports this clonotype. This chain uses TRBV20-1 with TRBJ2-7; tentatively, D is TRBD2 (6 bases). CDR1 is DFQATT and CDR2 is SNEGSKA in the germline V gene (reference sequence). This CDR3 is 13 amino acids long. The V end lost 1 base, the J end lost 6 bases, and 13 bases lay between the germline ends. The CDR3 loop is CSARVGRGGEQYF. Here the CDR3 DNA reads TGCAGTGCTAGAGTGGGGCGGGGAGGCGAGCAGTACTTC.

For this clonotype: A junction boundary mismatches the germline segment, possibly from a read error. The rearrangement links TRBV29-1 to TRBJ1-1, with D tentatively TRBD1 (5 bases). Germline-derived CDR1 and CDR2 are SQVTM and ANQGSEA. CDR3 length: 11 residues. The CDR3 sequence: CGVPEGPRAFF. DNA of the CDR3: TGCGGCGTCCCAGAGGGGCCTCGAGCTTTCTTT.

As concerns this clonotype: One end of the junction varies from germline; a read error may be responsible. The CDR3 loop is CANSYGGHQPQHF. In nucleotides, the CDR3 is TGTGCCAACAGTTACGGGGGGCACCAGCCCCAGCATTTT. The chain uses TRBV6-5 and TRBJ1-5, with D perhaps TRBD1 (6 bases). Germline V CDR1 and CDR2: MNHEY, SVGAGI. This CDR3 has 13 amino acids.

Here the CDR3 DNA reads TGTGCCAGCAGCCATAGCGGGGCCCTTCAAGAGACCCAGTACTTC. Its protein product is CASSHSGALQETQYF. V usage is TRBV4-2 and J usage is TRBJ2-5; TRBD2 matches 8 bases. Germline V gives CDR1 LGHNA, CDR2 YNFKEQ. There are 15 residues in the CDR3. V dropped 3 bases and J dropped 2; count of bases not matched to a gene: 5.

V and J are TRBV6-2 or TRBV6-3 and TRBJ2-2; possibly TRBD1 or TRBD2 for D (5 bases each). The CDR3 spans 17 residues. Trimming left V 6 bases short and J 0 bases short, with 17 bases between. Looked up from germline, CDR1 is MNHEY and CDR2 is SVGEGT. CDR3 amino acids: CASSLEGRLANTGELFF. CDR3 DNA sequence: TGTGCCAGCAGCCTCGAGGGGAGACTCGCGAACACCGGGGAGCTGTTTTTT.

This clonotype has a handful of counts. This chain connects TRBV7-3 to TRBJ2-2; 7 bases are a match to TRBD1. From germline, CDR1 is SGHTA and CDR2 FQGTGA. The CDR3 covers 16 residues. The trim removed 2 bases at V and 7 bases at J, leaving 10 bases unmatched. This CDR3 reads CASSLEGTVPIGELFF. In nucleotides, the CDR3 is TGTGCCAGCAGCTTAGAGGGGACAGTACCTATCGGGGAGCTGTTTTTT.

The CDR3 region has the DNA TGTGCCAGCAGGGTAGGATCGAACACCGGGGAGCTGTTTTTT. It specifies CASRVGSNTGELFF. V and J are TRBV27 and TRBJ2-2; the D is unclear. V lost 6 bases and J lost 0, with 8 bases in between. This CDR3 contains 14 residues. Germline CDR1 MNHEY, CDR2 SMNVEV (reference sequence).

CDR3 amino acids: CASSLPDLSYEQYF. DNA of the CDR3: TGTGCCAGCAGTCTCCCGGACCTCTCCTACGAGCAGTACTTC. V is TRBV7-9 and J is TRBJ2-7; D not certain. Germline lookup yields CDR1 SEHNR and CDR2 FQNEAQ (reference sequence). V shed 6 bases and J shed 0 bases, with 12 bases lying between them. The CDR3 length is 14 residues.

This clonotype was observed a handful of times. This chain's CDR3 is CASSSAQGLSYEQYF. The CDR3 DNA reads as TGTGCCAGCAGCTCCGCCCAGGGACTATCCTACGAGCAGTACTTC. The chain links TRBV7-6 to TRBJ2-7, with TRBD2 matching over 7 bases. Germline CDR1 SGHVS, CDR2 FNYEAQ. CDR3 length: 15 amino acids. The V gene end was trimmed by 4 bases and the J gene end by 1 base; junction bases not matched to a gene: 7.

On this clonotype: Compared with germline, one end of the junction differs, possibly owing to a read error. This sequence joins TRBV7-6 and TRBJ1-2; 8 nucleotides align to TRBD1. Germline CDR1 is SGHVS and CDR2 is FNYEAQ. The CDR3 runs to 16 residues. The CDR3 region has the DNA TGTGCCAGCAGCTCCGCTCGATTTGCGGGGCCAGGGGGCTTCACCTTC. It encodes CASSSARFAGPGGFTF.